The rows below give T cell receptor beta chains drawn from one sample of a study of OX40 agonist ivuxolimab in advanced cancers. Only in-frame clones appear in the TCRdb table, and some are missing; sequencing was by immunoSEQ multiplex PCR. The top ten hold roughly 3.7% of the sample, which has about 41,000 clones, around 87% seen once. The sample here was CD4+ or CD8+ T cells sorted from blood, taken in a trial of the OX40 agonist ivuxolimab. Receptors originate from an adult with an advanced solid tumor such as melanoma, head and neck, liver or kidney cancer. Both conserved end residues are trimmed from each CDR3. Each record gives: V gene, CDR3 protein.

>TRBV6-1
ASSRGDTGELF
>TRBV11-3
ASSPGQPYGYT
>TRBV11-3
ASSLAVAIQETQY
>TRBV7-2
ASSPGTSGLSYEQY
>TRBV15
ATSRETPQGLKPQH
>TRBV28
ASRSGLAGFEQF
>TRBV18
ASSPGTGGTEAF
>TRBV28
ASSSFSLAGASYEQY
>TRBV28
ASSLLSYGYT
>TRBV9
ASSVEAGGDADTQY
>TRBV11-3
ASSPSSAGELF
>TRBV14
ASGKGRSNEQF
>TRBV18
ASSVGTTDTQY
>TRBV7-3
ASSFMDTEAF
>TRBV5-1
ASSLVGRNTEAF
>TRBV5-8
ASSRILQGANQPQH
>TRBV28
ASSLQGREAF
>TRBV18
ASSPETGGRSF
>TRBV27
ATPYTGELF
>TRBV6-5
ASSYGVTDTQY
>TRBV7-2
ASSLARGQETQY
>TRBV7-9
ASSLASGQGENTEAF
>TRBV7-8
ASSSQENTEAF
>TRBV7-9
ASSFQYEQY
>TRBV7-9
ASSLGGAGNTIY
>TRBV19
ASSPMGASYGYT
>TRBV11-3
ASSSGLTNEKLF
>TRBV28
ASSSVGDEAF
>TRBV2
ASSVRPGLGADTQY
>TRBV2
ASSKGAPNQPQH
>TRBV11-2
ASSEGLAETNTGELF
>TRBV5-4
ASSLVGGGQETQY
>TRBV19
ASSSSPRGGDQPQH
>TRBV4-3
ASSQDPVYNEQF
>TRBV28
ASSFPTEETQY
>TRBV5-1
ASSLAGLAGGGEQF
>TRBV6-5
ASGRGYEQF
>TRBV30
AWTTRRDPITDTQY
>TRBV19
ASSIEGVRAQPQH
>TRBV5-1
ASSPYYRGLAKNIQY
>TRBV6-6
ATEIGGERTEAF
>TRBV29-1
SVAPGRDTQY
>TRBV11-1
ASSVPGHPSVD
>TRBV5-1
ASRRGQAIPYQETQY
>TRBV10-3
AISERGPDGYT
>TRBV7-3
ASSLKLAGGSDEQF
>TRBV14
ASSRAGTGVYGYT
>TRBV28
ASRTSGMYEQY